The source of this T cell receptor beta chain is a study of T-cell reconstitution after alpha-beta-depleted transplantation in children. Study observations and caveats: T-cell counts and diversity at one year following transplant were attributed mainly to newly produced T cells. Several hundred rapidly expanded clones from non-depleted graft cells reportedly supplied alpha-beta T cells about two months post-transplant.

Trimming took off 4 bases at V and 8 bases at J, with 15 bases between the two ends. Germline CDR1 reads LNHDA; CDR2 reads SQIVND (reference sequence). CDR3 length equals 14 residues. This clonotype was picked up a small number of times. Antigen: not known. A TCRbeta library incorporating unique molecular identifiers was prepared. TCRdb re-called the PCR reads through MiXCR, storing one row per CDR3 protein. The repertoire holds more than 500,000 distinct CDR3 sequences, with around 10% as singletons. V gene TRBV19 combines with J gene TRBJ2-1, with D maybe TRBD2 (5 bases). This TCR came from a female patient between 2 and 10 years old who had a stem cell transplant for aplastic anemia, so the T cells may come from the graft donor. The source material was PBMCs, mostly from graft donor cells, sampled 180 days after TCRalphabeta/CD19-depleted stem cell transplant. DNA of the CDR3: TGTGCCAGTAGTAAGGTTCGGGATGTCCATGAGCAGTTCTTC. It is translated as CASSKVRDVHEQFF.